This entry concerns a single T cell receptor beta chain. This table comes from immunoSEQ multiplex PCR, and its TCRdb copy is limited to in-frame clones, with some not included. The repertoire holds tens of thousands of clones, around 80% seen once, with 8.2% in the top ten. The entry originates in a study of blood T cell repertoires in COVID-19. V shed 8 bases and J shed 2 bases, with 14 bases lying between them. CDR1 and CDR2 from the germline V gene are LGHNT and FRNRAP. The CDR3 extends over 14 amino acids. This sequence was found in an elderly woman with acute or convalescent COVID-19. The sequenced material came from peripheral blood. The rearrangement joins TRBV12-5 to TRBJ2-3; weak D call: TRBD2 (6 bases). The CDR3 spells CASIAGTHTDTQYF. Here the CDR3 DNA reads TGTGCTAGTATTGCGGGAACCCACACAGATACGCAGTATTTT.